This record covers a single TCR beta chain. The sample is drawn from a study of T cells expressing NK-cell markers. Study information: There were seven HCMV-seropositive donors and one seronegative donor among the eight sequenced.

Germline loops: CDR1 SEHNR, CDR2 FQNEAQ (reference sequence). The CDR3 has 16 residues. TCRdb reworked the 5' RACE reads into one entry per CDR3 protein, no DNA. In all, the sample yields around 470,000 distinct CDR3 sequences. The specimen was blood T cells: a sorted CD56 or NKG2C T cell subset, CD4+ or CD8+ T cells, or bulk PBMC T cells (not recorded which). The TCR comes from a woman in her forties or fifties in good health. The rearrangement links TRBV7-9 to TRBJ2-1. The CDR3: CASSLLSVRSYNEQFF.